The sequence of this T cell receptor beta chain was determined in a study of CD8 T cells in ankylosing spondylitis. V gave up 0 bases and J gave up 4 bases; unmatched junction bases: 3. This CDR3 spans 15 amino acids. Per germline, CDR1 MNHEY and CDR2 SVGAGI. This clonotype was seen repeatedly, ten times or more. Preparation of TCR beta libraries was done by quantitative 5'-RACE with molecular barcodes. TCRdb ran MiXCR on the 5' RACE reads and lists one entry per CDR3 protein. The data show 290,000 or so distinct CDR3 sequences, roughly 20% seen once. The J gene is TRBJ2-7, the V gene TRBV6-5; 10 bases line up with TRBD2. The sequence derives from a female donor with ankylosing spondylitis or in good health (not recorded which). Sequences were obtained from blood, either unsorted or a sorted T cell fraction (not recorded which). CDR3 protein: CASSYSIAGGYEQYF. The CDR3 DNA reads as TGTGCCAGCAGTTACTCCATAGCGGGAGGTTACGAGCAGTACTTC.